This TCR beta chain appears in the sequencing data of a study of control samples from healthy donors and cancer patients (dated by TCRdb to about 2020). The library was built by means of the immunoSEQ multiplex PCR assay. The table comes from immuneACCESS by way of TCRdb, which keeps in-frame sequences with V and J called. Part of the clones is missing from these tables; in studies checked, under half for an unresolved V gene and the rest for unknown reasons. This sample has about 230,000 clones in its table, and approximately 80% of those were observed once. About an eighth of the sample rests with the top ten. The CDR3 covers 14 residues, taking in both the cysteine and the phenylalanine. Only CDR3 DNA remains: 42 bases, in frame from the first base. A distance of 18 bases separates the germline ends of V and J, which lose 6 bases and 9 bases respectively. In the germline V gene (reference sequence), CDR1 corresponds to MNHEY and CDR2 to SMNVEV.

Turning to this clone: There is no known antigen for this receptor. There are no base qualities to consult, and no much larger clone falls within one base.

The sample was PBMCs. This sequence was found in an older woman with lung cancer. The chain joins TRBV27 to TRBJ1-5; matching of 6 bases hints at TRBD1 as the D gene. The DNA sequence follows: TGTGCCAGCAGACCCAACCAGGGGAGGGGGCCCCAGCATTTT. The resulting protein is CASRPNQGRGPQHF.